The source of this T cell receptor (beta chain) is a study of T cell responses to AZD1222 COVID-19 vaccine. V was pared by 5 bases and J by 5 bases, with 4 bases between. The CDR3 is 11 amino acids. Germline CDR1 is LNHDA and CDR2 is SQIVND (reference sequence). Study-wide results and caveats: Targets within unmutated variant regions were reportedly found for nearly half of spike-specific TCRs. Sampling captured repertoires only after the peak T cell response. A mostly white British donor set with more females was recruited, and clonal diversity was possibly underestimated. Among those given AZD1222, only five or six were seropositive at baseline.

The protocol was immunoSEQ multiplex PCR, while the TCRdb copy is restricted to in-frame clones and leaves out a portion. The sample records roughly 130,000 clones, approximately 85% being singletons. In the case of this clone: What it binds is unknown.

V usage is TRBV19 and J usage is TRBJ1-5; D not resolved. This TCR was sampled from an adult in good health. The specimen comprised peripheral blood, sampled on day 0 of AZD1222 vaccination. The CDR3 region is CASSVDQPQHF. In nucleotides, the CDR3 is TGTGCCAGTAGTGTTGATCAGCCCCAGCATTTT.